The TCR beta chain under discussion was sequenced for a study of T cell changes during pregnancy in multiple sclerosis. The CDR3 has 11 amino acids. CDR1 is MNHEY, CDR2 SVGAGI, per germline. Trimming removed 5 bases from V and 8 bases from J, with 9 bases in between. Produced via immunoSEQ multiplex PCR; TCRdb's table is partial and in-frame only. The table includes some 80,000 clones, 85% to 95% detected once. Sequenced material: peripheral blood, taken in the third trimester of pregnancy. This clonotype was sampled from a female donor with multiple sclerosis, enrolled in a pregnancy study. The rearrangement uses TRBV6-5 and TRBJ1-1; the D is unclear. The CDR3 region is CASSPGREAFF. In DNA form, the CDR3 reads TGTGCCAGCAGTCCCGGGAGGGAAGCTTTCTTT.